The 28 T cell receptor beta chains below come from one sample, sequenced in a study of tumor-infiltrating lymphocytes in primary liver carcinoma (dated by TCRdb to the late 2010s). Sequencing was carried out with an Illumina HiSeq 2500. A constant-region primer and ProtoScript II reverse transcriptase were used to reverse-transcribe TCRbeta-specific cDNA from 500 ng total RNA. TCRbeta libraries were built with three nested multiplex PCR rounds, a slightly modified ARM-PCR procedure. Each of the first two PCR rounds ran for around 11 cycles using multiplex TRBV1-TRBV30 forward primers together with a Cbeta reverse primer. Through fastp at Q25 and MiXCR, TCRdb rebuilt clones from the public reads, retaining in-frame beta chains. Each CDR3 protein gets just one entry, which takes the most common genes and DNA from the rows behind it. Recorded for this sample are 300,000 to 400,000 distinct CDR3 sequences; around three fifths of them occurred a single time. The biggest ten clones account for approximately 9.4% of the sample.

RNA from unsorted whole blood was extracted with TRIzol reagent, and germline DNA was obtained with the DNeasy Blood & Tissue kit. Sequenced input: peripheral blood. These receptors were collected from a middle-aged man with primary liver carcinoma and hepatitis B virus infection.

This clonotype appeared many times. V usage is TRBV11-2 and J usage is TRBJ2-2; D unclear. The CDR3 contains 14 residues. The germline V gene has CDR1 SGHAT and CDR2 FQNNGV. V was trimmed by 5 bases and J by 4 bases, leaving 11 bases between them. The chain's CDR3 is CASSATLATGELFF. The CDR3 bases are TGTGCCAGCAGCGCCACATTGGCCACCGGGGAGCTGTTTTTT.

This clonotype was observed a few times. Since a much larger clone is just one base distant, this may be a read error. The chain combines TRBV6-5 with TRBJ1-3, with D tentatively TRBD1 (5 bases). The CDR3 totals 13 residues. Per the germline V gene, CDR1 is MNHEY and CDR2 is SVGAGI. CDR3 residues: CASSQDKGNTVYF. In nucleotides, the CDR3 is TGTGCCAGCAGTCAGGACAAAGGAAACACCGTATATTTT.

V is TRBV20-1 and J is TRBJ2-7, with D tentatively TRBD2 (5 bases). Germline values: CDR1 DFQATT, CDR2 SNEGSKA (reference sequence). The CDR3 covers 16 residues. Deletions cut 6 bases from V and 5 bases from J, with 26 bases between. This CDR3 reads CSAPDLGGPSRHEQYF. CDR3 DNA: TGCAGTGCCCCCGACTTAGGCGGGCCCTCCAGGCACGAGCAGTACTTC.

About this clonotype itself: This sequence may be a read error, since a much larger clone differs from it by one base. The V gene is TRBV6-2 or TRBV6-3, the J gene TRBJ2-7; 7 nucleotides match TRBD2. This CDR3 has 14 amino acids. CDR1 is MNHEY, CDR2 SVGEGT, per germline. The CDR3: CASSLPGRAYEQSF. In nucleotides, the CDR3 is TGTGCCAGCAGCCTCCCAGGGAGGGCCTACGAGCAGTCCTTC.

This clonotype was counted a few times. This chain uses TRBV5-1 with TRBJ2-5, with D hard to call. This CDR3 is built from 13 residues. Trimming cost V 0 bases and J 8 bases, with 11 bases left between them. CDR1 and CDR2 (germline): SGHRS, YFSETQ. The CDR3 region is CASSLEADSTQYF. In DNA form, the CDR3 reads TGCGCCAGCAGCTTGGAGGCGGATTCCACCCAGTACTTC.

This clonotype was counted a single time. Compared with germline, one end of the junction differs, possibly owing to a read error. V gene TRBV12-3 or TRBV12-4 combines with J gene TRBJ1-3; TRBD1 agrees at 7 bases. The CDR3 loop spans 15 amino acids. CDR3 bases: TGTGCCGGCAGCCCCGGGACAGCCTCTGGAAGTACCATATATTTT. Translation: CAGSPGTASGSTIYF.

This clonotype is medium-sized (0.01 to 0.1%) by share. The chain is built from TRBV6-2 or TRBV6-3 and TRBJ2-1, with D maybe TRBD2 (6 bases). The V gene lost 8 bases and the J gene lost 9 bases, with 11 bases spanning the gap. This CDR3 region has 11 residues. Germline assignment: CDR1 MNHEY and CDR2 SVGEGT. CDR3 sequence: CASGGAGEQFF. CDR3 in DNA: TGTGCCAGCGGCGGAGCGGGTGAGCAGTTCTTC.

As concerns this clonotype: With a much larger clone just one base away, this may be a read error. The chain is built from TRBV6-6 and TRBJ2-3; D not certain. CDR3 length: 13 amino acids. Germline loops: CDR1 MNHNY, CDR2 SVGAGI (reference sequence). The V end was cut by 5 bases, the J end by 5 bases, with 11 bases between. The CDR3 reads CASSTHLGDTQYF. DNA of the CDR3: TGTGCCAGCAGTACTCACCTGGGAGATACGCAGTATTTT.

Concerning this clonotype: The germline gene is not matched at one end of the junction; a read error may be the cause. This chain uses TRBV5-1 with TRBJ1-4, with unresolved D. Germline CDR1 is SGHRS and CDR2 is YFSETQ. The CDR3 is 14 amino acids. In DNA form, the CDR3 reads TGCGCCAGCAGCCCGGGAGCCATGGATGAAATACTGTTTTTT. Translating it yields CASSPGAMDEILFF.

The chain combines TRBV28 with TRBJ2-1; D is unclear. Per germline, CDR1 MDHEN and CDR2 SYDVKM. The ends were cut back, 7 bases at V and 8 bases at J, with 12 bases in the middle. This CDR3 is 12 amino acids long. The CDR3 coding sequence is TGTGCCAGCACCACCCGCGTCCATGAGCAGTTCTTC. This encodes CASTTRVHEQFF. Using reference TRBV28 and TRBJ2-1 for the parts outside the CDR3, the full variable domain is DVKVTQSSRYLVKRTGEKVFLECVQDMDHENMFWYRQDPGLGLRLIYFSYDVKMKEKGDIPEGYSVSREKKERFSLILESASTNQTSMYLCASTTRVHEQFFGPGTRLTVL.

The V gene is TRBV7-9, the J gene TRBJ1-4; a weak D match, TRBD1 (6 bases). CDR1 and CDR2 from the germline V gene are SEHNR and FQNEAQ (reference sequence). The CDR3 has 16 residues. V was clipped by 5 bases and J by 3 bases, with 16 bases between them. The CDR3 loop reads CASSLSGGGSNEKLFF. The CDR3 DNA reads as TGTGCCAGCAGCCTCAGCGGGGGCGGATCTAATGAAAAACTGTTTTTT.

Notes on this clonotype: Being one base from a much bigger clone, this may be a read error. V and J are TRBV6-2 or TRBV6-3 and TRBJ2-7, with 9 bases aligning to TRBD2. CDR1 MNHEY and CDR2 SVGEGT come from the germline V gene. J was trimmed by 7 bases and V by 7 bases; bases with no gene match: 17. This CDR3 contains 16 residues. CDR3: CASTSQLAGRPEEQYF. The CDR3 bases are TGTGCCAGCACCTCACAGCTAGCGGGAAGGCCAGAGGAGCAGTACTTC.

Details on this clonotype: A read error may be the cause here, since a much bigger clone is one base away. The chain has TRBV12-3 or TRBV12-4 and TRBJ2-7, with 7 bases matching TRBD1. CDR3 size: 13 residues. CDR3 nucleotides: TGTGCCTGCAGGCGACAGGGATCCTACGAGCAGTACTTC. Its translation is CACRRQGSYEQYF.

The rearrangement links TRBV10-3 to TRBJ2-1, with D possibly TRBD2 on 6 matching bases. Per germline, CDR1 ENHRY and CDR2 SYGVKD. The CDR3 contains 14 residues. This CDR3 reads CSTVGTPLDNEQFF. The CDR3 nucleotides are TGTTCTACTGTCGGGACTCCCTTAGACAATGAGCAGTTCTTC.

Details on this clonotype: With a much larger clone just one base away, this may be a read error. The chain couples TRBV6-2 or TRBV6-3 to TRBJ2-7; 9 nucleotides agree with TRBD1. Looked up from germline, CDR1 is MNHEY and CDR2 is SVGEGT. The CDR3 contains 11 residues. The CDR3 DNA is TGTGCCAGCAGTTGGGACAGGGACCCATCTTTC. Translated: CASSWDRDPSF.

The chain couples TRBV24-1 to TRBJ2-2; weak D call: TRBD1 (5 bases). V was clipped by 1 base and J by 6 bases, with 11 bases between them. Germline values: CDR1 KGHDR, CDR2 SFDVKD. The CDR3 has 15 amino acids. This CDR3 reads CATSDFNQGSGELFF. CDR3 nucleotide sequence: TGTGCCACCAGTGATTTCAATCAGGGATCCGGGGAGCTGTTTTTT.

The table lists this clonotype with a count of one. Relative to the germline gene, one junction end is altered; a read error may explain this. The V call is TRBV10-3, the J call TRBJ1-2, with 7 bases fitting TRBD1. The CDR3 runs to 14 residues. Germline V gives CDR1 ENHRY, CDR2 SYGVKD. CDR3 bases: TGTGTCATCAGTGATAGAGGGGGCATCTATGGCTACACCTTC. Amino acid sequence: CVISDRGGIYGYTF.

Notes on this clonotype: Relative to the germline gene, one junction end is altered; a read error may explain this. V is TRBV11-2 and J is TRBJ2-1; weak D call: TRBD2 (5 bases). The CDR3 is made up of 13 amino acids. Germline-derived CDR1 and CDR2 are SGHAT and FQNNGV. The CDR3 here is CSSGRTSNNEQFF. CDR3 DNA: TGTTCCAGCGGCCGTACCTCCAACAATGAGCAGTTCTTC.

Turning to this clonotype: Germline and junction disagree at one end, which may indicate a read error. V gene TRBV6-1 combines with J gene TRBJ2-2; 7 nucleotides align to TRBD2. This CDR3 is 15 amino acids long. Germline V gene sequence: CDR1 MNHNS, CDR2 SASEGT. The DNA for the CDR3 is TGTGCCAGCAGTGAAATTGGCGGGAGCGCCGGGGAGCCGTTTTTT. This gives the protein CASSEIGGSAGEPFF.

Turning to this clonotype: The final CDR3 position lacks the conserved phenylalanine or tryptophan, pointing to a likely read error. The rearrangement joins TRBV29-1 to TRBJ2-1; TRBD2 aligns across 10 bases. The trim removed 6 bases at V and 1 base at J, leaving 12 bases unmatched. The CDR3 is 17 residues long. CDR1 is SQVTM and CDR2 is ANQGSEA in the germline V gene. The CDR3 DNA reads TGCAGCGTAAATAACCAGGTTAGCGGGAGGTCCTACAATGAGCAGTTCCTC. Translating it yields CSVNNQVSGRSYNEQFL.

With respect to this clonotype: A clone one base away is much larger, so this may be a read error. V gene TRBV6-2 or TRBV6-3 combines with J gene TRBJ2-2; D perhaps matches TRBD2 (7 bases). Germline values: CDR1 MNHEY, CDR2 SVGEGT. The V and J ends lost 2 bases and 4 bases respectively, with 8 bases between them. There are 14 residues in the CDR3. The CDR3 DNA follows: TGTGCCAGCAGTTACAGGGGGGGCACCGGGGAGCTGTTTTTT. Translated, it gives CASSYRGGTGELFF.

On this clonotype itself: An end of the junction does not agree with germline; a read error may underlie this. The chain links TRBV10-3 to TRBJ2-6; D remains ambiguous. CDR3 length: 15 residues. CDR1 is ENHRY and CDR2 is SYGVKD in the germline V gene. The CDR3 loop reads CAISEDGLKANVPTF. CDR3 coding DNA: TGTGCCATCAGTGAGGACGGTCTAAAGGCCAACGTCCCGACTTTC.

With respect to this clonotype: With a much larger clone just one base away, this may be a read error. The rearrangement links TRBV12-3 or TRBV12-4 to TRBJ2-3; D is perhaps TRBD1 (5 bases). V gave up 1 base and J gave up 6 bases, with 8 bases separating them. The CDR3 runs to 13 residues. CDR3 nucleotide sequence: TGTGCCAGCAGTTTAGAGGGGCGGGATACGCAGTATTTT. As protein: CASSLEGRDTQYF.

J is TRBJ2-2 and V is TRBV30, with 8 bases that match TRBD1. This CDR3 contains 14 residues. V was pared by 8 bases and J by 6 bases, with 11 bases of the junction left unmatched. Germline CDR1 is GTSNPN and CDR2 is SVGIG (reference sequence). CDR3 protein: CAGRRTGRPGELFF. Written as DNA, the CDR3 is TGTGCCGGACGGAGGACAGGGAGGCCCGGGGAGCTGTTTTTT.

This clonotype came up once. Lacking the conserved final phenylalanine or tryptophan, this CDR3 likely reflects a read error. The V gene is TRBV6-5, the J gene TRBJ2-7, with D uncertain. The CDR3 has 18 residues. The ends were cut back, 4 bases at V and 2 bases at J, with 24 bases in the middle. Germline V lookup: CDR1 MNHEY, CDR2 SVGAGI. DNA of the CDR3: TGTGCCAGCAGTTGCAAGGGCCCTGCAACTTCGATACCCTACGAGCAGTACCTC. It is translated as CASSCKGPATSIPYEQYL.

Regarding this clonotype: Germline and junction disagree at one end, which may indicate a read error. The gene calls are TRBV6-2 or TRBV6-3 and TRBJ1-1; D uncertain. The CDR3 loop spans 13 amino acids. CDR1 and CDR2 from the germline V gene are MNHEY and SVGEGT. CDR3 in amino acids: CASSYSGNTEAIF. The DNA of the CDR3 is TGTGCCAGCAGTTACTCCGGGAACACTGAAGCTATCTTT.

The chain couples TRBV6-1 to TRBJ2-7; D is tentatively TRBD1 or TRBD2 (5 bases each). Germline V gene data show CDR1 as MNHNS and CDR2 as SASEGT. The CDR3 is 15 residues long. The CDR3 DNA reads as TGTGCAGGCAGTGAAGCTTGGGACGACTCCTACGAGCAGTACTTC. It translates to CAGSEAWDDSYEQYF.

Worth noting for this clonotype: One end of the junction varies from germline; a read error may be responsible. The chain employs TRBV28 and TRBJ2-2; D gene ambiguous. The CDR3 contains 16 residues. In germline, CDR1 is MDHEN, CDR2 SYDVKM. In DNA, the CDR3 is TGTACCAGCATCCCACTCCCCAAACTTAACACCGGGGAGCTGTTTTTT. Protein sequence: CTSIPLPKLNTGELFF.